Reported below is one T cell receptor beta chain. The source of the sample is a study of patients and donors after allogeneic stem cell transplantation. TCRdb independently ran MiXCR on the RT-PCR reads; one entry per CDR3 protein. Of about 200,000 distinct CDR3 sequences listed, around two fifths are singletons. CDR3 length equals 15 residues. The ends lost 1 base at V and 7 bases at J; junction bases unmatched: 5. CDR1 SGHVS and CDR2 FNYEAQ come from the germline V gene. This receptor was obtained from a human donor who was either an allogeneic HSCT recipient or a stem cell or donor lymphocyte infusion donor (not recorded which). It is not recorded whose cells these are; they may come from a transplant donor. The sequenced sample was blood, either unsorted or a sorted T cell fraction (not recorded which). The chain has TRBV7-6 and TRBJ2-2, with TRBD1 matching over 8 bases. The chain's CDR3 is CASSLGDRINGELFF. Written as DNA, the CDR3 is TGTGCCAGCAGCTTAGGGGACAGGATTAACGGGGAGCTGTTTTTT.